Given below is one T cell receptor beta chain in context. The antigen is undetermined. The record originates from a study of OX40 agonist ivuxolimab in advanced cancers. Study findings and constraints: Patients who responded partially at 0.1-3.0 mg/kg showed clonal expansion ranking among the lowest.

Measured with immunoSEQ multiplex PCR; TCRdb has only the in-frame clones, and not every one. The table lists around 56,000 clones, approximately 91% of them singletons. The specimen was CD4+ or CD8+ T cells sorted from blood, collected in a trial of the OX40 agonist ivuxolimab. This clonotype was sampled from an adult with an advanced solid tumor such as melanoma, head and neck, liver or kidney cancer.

CDR3 amino acids: CASSLRENYEQYF. CDR3 bases: TGTGCCAGCAGTTTAAGGGAGAACTACGAGCAGTACTTC. The chain couples TRBV27 to TRBJ2-7; D is perhaps TRBD2 (5 bases). The V end lost 2 bases, the J end lost 3 bases, and 8 bases lay between the germline ends. This CDR3 contains 13 residues. Germline V gene sequence: CDR1 MNHEY, CDR2 SMNVEV (reference sequence).